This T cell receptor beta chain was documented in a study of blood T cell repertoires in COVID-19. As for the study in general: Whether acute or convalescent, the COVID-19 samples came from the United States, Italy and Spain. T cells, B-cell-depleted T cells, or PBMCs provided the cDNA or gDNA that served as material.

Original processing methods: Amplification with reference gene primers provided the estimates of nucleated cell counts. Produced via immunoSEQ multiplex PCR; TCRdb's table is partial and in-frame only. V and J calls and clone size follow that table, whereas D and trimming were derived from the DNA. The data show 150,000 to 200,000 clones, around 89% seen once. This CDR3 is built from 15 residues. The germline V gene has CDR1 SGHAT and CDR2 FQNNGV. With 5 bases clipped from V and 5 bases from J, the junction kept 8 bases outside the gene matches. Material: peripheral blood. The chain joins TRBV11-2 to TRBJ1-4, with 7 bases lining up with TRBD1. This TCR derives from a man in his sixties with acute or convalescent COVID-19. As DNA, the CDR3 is TGTGCCAGCAGCCAAGGGACAGCCGTGAATGAAAAACTGTTTTTT. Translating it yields CASSQGTAVNEKLFF.